This T cell receptor (beta chain) was recovered during a study of blood T cell repertoires in COVID-19. Generated by immunoSEQ multiplex PCR, the TCRdb table keeps only in-frame clones and is missing some. The sample has some 260,000 clones, approximately 88% seen once; the top ten hold about 9.4%. The CDR3 sequence is 16 residues long. V dropped 3 bases and J dropped 5 bases, with 21 bases sitting between them. Germline loops: CDR1 SGHDT, CDR2 YYEEEE. The TCR originated in a woman between 70 and 85 years old with COVID-19, enrolled during active disease. Sequencing used peripheral blood. The rearrangement uses TRBV5-6 and TRBJ2-7, with D possibly being TRBD2 (5 bases). In nucleotides, the CDR3 is TGTGCCAGCAGCTCCATGTTGAGGGCTTCCTTGCACGAGCAGTACTTC. This translates into CASSSMLRASLHEQYF.